The clone carrying this T cell receptor (beta chain) appeared once. Followed over time, Seattle patients had been enrolled while infection was active. Assay used: immunoSEQ multiplex PCR; TCRdb lists only in-frame clones, some missing. The table lists about 50,000 clones, over 80% of them singletons. V lost 1 base and J lost 5; bases outside the gene matches: 3. The CDR3 is 15 amino acids. Per the germline V gene, CDR1 is LNHDA and CDR2 is SQIVND (reference sequence). The record originates from a study of blood T cell repertoires in COVID-19. Whole-study context: PBMCs, B-cell-depleted T cells, or T cells provided the cDNA or gDNA that made up the material.

The sequencing input was peripheral blood. J is TRBJ2-7 and V is TRBV19, with 12 bases matching TRBD1. The receptor's source is a woman of 80 years or more with COVID-19, enrolled during active disease. The CDR3 region is CASSIAGTGGHEQYF. The CDR3 nucleotides are TGTGCCAGTAGTATAGCCGGGACAGGGGGCCACGAGCAGTACTTC.